The T cell receptor beta chain described here comes from a study of T cell responses to AZD1222 COVID-19 vaccine. Broader study findings: Baseline seropositives among AZD1222 recipients totaled only five or six. Vaccine-related CD4 TCRs covered spike, predominating at 160-218 and 743-854.

The assay was immunoSEQ multiplex PCR, and TCRdb's table has in-frame clones only and misses some. The profile covers 100,000 to 120,000 clones, with about nine tenths appearing a single time and around 3.3% taken by the ten largest. About this clone: The target antigen is unknown.

Unmatched junction bases numbered 5, after V lost 0 bases and J lost 2 bases. This CDR3 comprises 15 residues. CDR1 SGHTS and CDR2 YDEGEE come from the germline V gene. The chain carries TRBV5-8 and TRBJ2-7; 7 bases match TRBD1. The specimen comprised peripheral blood, sampled on day 0 of MenACWY control vaccination. The receptor was derived from an adult in good health. CDR3 residues: CASSLGGTEPYEQYF. For the CDR3, the DNA is TGTGCCAGCAGCTTGGGGGGGACAGAACCCTACGAGCAGTACTTC.